This TCR beta chain was observed in a study of T cells in Graves' hyperthyroidism and ophthalmopathy. The study's findings and limits: Stable hyperthyroidism was separated from ophthalmopathy by a model based on 13 V-J features.

The CDR3 sequence is 15 residues long. V gave up 6 bases and J gave up 5 bases; unmatched junction bases: 12. Germline CDR1 reads MNHNS; CDR2 reads SASEGT. The PBMCs studied were ones that came from 9 to 10 ml fresh peripheral blood. This clonotype was found many times. Its antigen remains unidentified. TCR beta CDR3 sequences were amplified from RNA transcripts. First-round RT-PCR of the TCR CDR3 relied on the HTBI primer set. TCRdb fed the multiplex PCR reads into MiXCR, producing one record per CDR3 protein. The data hold 300,000 to 400,000 distinct CDR3 sequences, with 11% to 15% observed a single time.

Sequencing used blood. The chain links TRBV6-1 to TRBJ1-2, with TRBD1 matching 7 bases. The clonotype originates from an older woman with Graves' hyperthyroidism. In DNA, the CDR3 is TGTGCCAGCAGGACGACAGGGAAAGTTCATTATGGCTACACCTTC. Translating gives CASRTTGKVHYGYTF.